This TCR beta chain was captured in a study of T cells after yellow fever vaccination. Study outcomes and limitations: Among primary-vaccination clones, most reappeared after the booster, at around 97% for CD4 and roughly 88% for CD8.

The 5'RACE template-switching step produced TCR cDNA and added a universal primer site and UMIs. One entry per CDR3 protein, called by TCRdb with MiXCR from the 5' RACE reads. The sample has some 400,000 distinct CDR3 sequences, approximately 5.7% seen once; the top ten hold roughly 15%. Turning to this clonotype: No antigen is known for it.

The CDR3 is 13 residues long. CDR1 is SGHNT and CDR2 is YYREEE in the germline V gene (reference sequence). Trimming cost V 2 bases and J 8 bases, with 13 bases left between them. The chain joins TRBV5-4 to TRBJ1-2; D gene uncertain. This sequence was found in a man aged 25 to 40 who received the YFV17D yellow fever vaccine. The starting material was PBMCs, obtained 5 days after the yellow fever booster vaccination. CDR3 DNA: TGTGCCAGCAGCTTAAGACCTGGCGGCGGCTACACCTTC. Its protein is CASSLRPGGGYTF.